This TCR beta chain was observed in a study of blood T cell repertoires in COVID-19. As for the study in general: The study drew acute and convalescent COVID-19 samples from the United States, Italy and Spain. T cells, B-cell-depleted T cells, or PBMCs provided the cDNA or gDNA that served as material.

Germline trimming cut 1 base from V and 7 bases from J; bases unmatched to any gene: 8. The CDR3 has 16 amino acids. CDR1 is SGHRS and CDR2 is YFSETQ in the germline V gene. Method: immunoSEQ multiplex PCR; TCRdb's copy keeps in-frame clones and lacks some. The sample lists 350,000 to 450,000 clones, 85% seen once, with 3.6% in the top ten. The gene calls are TRBV5-1 and TRBJ1-6, with 7 bases lining up with TRBD1. This receptor was obtained from a woman aged 18-29 years with acute or convalescent COVID-19. Sequenced material: peripheral blood. CDR3 nucleotide sequence: TGCGCCAGCAGCTTGAGTACAGGGGATGGGAATTCACCCCTCCACTTT. Translated: CASSLSTGDGNSPLHF.